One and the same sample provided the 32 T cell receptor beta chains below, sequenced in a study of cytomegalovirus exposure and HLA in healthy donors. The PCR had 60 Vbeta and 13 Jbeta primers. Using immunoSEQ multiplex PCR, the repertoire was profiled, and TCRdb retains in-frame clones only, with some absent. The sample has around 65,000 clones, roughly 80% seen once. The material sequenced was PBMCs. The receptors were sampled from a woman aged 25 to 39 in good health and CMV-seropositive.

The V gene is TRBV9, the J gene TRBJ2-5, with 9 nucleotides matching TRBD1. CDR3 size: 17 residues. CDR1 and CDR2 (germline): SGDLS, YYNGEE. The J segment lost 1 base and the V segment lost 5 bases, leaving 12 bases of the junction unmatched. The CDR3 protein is CASSVGPGTGFQETQYF. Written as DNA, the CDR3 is TGTGCCAGCAGTGTGGGACCCGGGACAGGGTTCCAAGAGACCCAGTACTTC.

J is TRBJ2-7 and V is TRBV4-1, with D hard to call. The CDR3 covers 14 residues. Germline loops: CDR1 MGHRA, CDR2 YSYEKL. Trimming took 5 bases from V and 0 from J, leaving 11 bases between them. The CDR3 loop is CASSYHLSSYEQYF. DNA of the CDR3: TGCGCCAGCAGCTACCACTTAAGCTCCTACGAGCAGTACTTC.

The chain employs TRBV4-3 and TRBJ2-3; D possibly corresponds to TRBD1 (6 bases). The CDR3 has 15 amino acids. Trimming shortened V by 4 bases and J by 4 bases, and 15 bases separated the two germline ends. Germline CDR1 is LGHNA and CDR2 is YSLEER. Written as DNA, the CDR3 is TGCGCCAGCAGCCCGCTCCCCTCAGGGGCAGATACGCAGTATTTT. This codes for CASSPLPSGADTQYF.

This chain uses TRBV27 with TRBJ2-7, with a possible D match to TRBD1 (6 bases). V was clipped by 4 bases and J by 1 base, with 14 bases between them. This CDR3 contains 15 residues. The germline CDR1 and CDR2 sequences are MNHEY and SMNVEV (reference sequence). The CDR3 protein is CASSSDSLGSYEQYF. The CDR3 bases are TGTGCCAGCAGTTCGGACAGTTTGGGATCCTACGAGCAGTACTTC.

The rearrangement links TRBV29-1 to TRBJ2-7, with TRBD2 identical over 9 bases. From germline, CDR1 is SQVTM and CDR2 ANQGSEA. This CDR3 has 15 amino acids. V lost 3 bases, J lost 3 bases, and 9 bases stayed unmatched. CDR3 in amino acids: CSVEGGGGRGYEQYF. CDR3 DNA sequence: TGCAGCGTTGAGGGGGGGGGCGGGAGGGGCTACGAGCAGTACTTC.

The CDR3 region is CASSLGQGNEQFF. The CDR3 DNA sequence: TGTGCCAGCAGCTTGGGACAGGGTAATGAGCAGTTCTTC. The chain joins TRBV5-6 to TRBJ2-1; 7 bases are a match to TRBD1. CDR1 is SGHDT and CDR2 is YYEEEE in the germline V gene. The CDR3 covers 13 residues. V shed 0 bases, J shed 7 bases, and the junction held 1 base outside the gene matches.

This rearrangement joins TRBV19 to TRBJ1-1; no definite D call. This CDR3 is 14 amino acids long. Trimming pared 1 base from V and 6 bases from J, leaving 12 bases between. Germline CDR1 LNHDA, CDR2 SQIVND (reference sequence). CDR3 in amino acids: CASSIGSKEAEAFF. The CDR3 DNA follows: TGTGCCAGTAGTATAGGGAGTAAAGAAGCTGAAGCTTTCTTT.

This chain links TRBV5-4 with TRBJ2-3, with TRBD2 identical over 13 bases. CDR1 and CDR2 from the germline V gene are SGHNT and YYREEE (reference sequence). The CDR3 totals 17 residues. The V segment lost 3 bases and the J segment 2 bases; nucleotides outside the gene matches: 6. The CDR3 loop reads CASSSGLAGDFTDTQYF. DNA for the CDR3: TGTGCCAGCAGCTCTGGACTAGCGGGAGATTTCACAGATACGCAGTATTTT.

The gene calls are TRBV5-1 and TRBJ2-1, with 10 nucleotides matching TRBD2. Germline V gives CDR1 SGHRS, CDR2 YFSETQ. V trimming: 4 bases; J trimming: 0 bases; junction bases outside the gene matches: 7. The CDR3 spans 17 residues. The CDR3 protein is CASSPGSGRSSYNEQFF. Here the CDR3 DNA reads TGCGCCAGCAGCCCGGGTAGCGGGAGGAGCTCCTACAATGAGCAGTTCTTC. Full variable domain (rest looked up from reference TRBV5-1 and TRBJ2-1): KAGVTQTPRYLIKTRGQQVTLSCSPISGHRSVSWYQQTPGQGLQFLFEYFSETQRNKGNFPGRFSGRQFSNSRSEMNVSTLELGDSALYLCASSPGSGRSSYNEQFFGPGTRLTVL.

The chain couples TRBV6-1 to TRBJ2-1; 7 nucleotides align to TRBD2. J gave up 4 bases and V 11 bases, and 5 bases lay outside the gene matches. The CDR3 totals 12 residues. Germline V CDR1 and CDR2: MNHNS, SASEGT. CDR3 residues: CAVWTSYNEQFF. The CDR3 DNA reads TGTGCCGTTTGGACTAGTTACAATGAGCAGTTCTTC.

The CDR3 loop reads CASSPTGNYGYTF. The CDR3 DNA follows: TGTGCCAGCTCACCAACAGGAAACTATGGCTACACCTTC. The chain joins TRBV18 to TRBJ1-2, with D possibly TRBD1 on 5 matching bases. This CDR3 is built from 13 residues. The germline gives CDR1 KGHSH, CDR2 LQKENI. The V and J ends lost 2 bases and 2 bases respectively, with 6 bases between them.

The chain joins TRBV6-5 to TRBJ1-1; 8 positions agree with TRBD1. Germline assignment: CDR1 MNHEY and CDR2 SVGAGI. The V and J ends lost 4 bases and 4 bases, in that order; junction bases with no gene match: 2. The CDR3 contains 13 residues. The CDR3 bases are TGTGCCAGCAGTTTCGGACAGGGCACTGAAGCTTTCTTT. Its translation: CASSFGQGTEAFF.

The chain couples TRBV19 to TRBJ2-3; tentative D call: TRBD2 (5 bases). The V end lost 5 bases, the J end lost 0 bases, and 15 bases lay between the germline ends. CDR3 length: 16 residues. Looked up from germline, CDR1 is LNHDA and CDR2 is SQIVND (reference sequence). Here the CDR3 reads CASSPGVAKSTDTQYF. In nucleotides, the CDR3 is TGTGCCAGTAGTCCCGGGGTGGCGAAGAGCACAGATACGCAGTATTTT.

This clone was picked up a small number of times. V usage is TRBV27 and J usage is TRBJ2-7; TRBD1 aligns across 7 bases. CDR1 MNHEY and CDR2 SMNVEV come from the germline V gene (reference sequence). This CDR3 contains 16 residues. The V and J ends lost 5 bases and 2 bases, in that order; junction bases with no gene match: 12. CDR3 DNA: TGTGCCAGCAGTGACAGGGCGTCAGAAGTTGCCTACGAGCAGTACTTC. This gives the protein CASSDRASEVAYEQYF.

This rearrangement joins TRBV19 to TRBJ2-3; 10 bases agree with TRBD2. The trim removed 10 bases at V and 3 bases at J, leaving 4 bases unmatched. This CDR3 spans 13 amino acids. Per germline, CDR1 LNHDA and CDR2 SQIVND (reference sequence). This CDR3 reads CATEAGGTDTQYF. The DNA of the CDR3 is TGTGCCACAGAAGCGGGAGGGACAGATACGCAGTATTTT. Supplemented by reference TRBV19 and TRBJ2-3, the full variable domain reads DGGITQSPKYLFRKEGQNVTLSCEQNLNHDAMYWYRQDPGQGLRLIYYSQIVNDFQKGDIAEGYSVSREKKESFPLTVTSAQKNPTAFYLCATEAGGTDTQYFGPGTRLTVL.

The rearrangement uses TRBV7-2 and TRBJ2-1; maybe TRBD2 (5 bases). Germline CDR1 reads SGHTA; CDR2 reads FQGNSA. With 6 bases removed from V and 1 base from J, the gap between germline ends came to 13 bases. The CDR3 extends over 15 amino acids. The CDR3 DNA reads TGTGCCAGCAGTTATAGCGCGGGTTCCTACAATGAGCAGTTCTTC. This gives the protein CASSYSAGSYNEQFF.

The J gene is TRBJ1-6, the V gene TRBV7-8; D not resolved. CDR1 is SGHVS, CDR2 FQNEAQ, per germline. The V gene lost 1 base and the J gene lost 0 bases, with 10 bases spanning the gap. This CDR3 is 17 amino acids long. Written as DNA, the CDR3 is TGTGCCAGCAGCTTAGGGTCCCTGCGCTCCTATAATTCACCCCTCCACTTT. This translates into CASSLGSLRSYNSPLHF.

CDR3 in DNA: TGCGCCAGCAGCTTGGGAGGGACTAGCACAGATACGCAGTATTTT. It translates to CASSLGGTSTDTQYF. The J gene is TRBJ2-3, the V gene TRBV5-1; tentative D call: TRBD2 (6 bases). Germline V gene lookup returns CDR1 SGHRS and CDR2 YFSETQ. The CDR3 sequence is 15 residues long. Trimming took off 0 bases at V and 0 bases at J, with 8 bases between the two ends.

The CDR3 loop is CASSPTPLAKNIQYF. CDR3 nucleotide sequence: TGCGCCAGCAGCCCAACTCCTCTAGCCAAAAACATTCAGTACTTC. The gene calls are TRBV5-1 and TRBJ2-4; D gene uncertain. There are 15 residues in the CDR3. Germline V gives CDR1 SGHRS, CDR2 YFSETQ. Trimming pared 4 bases from V and 0 bases from J, leaving 11 bases between. The variable domain in full, with the rest retrieved from reference TRBV5-1 and TRBJ2-4, is KAGVTQTPRYLIKTRGQQVTLSCSPISGHRSVSWYQQTPGQGLQFLFEYFSETQRNKGNFPGRFSGRQFSNSRSEMNVSTLELGDSALYLCASSPTPLAKNIQYFGAGTRLSVL.

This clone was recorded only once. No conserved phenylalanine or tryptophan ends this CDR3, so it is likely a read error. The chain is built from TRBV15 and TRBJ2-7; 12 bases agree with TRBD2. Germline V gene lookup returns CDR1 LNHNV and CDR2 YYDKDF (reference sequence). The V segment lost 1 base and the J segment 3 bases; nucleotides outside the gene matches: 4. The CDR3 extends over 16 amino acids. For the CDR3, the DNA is TGTGCCACCAGCAGAGCTGGACTAGCGGGATTCTACGAGCAGTACCTC. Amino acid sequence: CATSRAGLAGFYEQYL.

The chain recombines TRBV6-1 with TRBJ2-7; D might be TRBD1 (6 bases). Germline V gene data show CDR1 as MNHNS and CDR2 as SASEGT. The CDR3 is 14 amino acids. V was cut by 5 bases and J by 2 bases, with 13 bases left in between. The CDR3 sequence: CASSSRGYPYEQYF. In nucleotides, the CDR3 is TGTGCCAGCAGTTCGAGGGGGTACCCCTACGAGCAGTACTTC.

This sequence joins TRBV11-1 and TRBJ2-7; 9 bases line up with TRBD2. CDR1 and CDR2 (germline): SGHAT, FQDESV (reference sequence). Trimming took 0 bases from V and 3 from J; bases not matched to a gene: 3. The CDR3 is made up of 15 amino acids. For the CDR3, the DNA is TGTGCCAGCAGCTTAGCTAGCGGGAGAGTCTACGAGCAGTACTTC. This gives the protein CASSLASGRVYEQYF.

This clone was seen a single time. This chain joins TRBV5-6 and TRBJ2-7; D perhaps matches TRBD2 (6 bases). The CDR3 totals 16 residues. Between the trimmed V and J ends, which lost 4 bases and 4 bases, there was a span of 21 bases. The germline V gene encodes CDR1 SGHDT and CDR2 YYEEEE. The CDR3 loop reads CASSAGTAGLPYEQYF. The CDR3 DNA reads TGTGCCAGCAGCGCAGGGACGGCGGGATTGCCGTACGAGCAGTACTTC.

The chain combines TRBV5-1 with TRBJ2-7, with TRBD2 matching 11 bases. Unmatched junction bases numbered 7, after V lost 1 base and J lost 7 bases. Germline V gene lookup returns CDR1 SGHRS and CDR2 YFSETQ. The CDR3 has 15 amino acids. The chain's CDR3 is CASSLMPGTSGEQYF. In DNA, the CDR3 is TGCGCCAGCAGCTTGATGCCCGGGACTAGCGGAGAGCAGTACTTC.

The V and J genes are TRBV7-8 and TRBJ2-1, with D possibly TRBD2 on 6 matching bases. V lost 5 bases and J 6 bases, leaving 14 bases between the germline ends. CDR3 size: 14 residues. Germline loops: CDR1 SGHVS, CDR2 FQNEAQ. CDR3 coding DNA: TGTGCCAGCAGCGGTACCTCCGGGGGCAATGAGCAGTTCTTC. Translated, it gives CASSGTSGGNEQFF. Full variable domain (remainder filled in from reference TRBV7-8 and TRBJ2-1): GAGVSQSPRYKVAKRGQDVALRCDPISGHVSLFWYQQALGQGPEFLTYFQNEAQLDKSGLPSDRFFAERPEGSVSTLKIQRTQQEDSAVYLCASSGTSGGNEQFFGPGTRLTVL.

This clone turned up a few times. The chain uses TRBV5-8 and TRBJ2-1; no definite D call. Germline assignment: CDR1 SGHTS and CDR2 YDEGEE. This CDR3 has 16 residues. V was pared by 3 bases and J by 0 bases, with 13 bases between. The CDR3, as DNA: TGTGCCAGCAGCTCTGATCCAGGTGGCTCCTACAATGAGCAGTTCTTC. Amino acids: CASSSDPGGSYNEQFF.

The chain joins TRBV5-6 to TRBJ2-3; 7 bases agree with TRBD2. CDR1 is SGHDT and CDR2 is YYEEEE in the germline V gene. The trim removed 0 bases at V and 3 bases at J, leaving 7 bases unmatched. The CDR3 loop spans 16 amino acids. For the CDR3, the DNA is TGTGCCAGCAGCTTGGGCGGGAGAGGATTTACAGATACGCAGTATTTT. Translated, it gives CASSLGGRGFTDTQYF.

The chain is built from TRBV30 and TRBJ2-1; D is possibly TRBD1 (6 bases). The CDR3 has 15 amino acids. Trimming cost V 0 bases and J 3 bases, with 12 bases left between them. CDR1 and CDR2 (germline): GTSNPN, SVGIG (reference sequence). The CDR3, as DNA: TGTGCCTGGAGTGTAGAACAGGGTAACTACAATGAGCAGTTCTTC. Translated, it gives CAWSVEQGNYNEQFF.

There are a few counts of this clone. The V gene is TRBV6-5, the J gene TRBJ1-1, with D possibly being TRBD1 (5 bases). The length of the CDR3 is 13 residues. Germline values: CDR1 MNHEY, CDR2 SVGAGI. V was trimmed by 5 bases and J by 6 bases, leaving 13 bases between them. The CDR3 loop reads CASSAAGTAEAFF. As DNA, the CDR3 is TGTGCCAGCAGTGCTGCGGGGACGGCTGAAGCTTTCTTT.

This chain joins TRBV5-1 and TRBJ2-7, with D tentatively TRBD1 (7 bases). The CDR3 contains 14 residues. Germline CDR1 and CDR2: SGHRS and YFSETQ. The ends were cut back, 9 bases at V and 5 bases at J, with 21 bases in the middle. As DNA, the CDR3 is TGCGCCACCAACCCGGGAGACAGGGTTCACGAGCAGTACTTC. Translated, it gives CATNPGDRVHEQYF.

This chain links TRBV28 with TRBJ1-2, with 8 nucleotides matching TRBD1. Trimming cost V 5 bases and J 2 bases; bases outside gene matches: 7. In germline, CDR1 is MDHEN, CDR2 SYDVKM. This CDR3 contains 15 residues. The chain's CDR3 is CASSLPGQENYGYTF. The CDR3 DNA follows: TGTGCCAGCAGTCTACCGGGACAGGAGAACTATGGCTACACCTTC.

The CDR3, as DNA: TGCGCCAGCAGCTCTAGCGGCACCAGCTCCTACAATGAGCAGTTCTTC. Protein: CASSSSGTSSYNEQFF. V gene TRBV5-1 combines with J gene TRBJ2-1; TRBD2 matches at 7 bases. CDR3 size: 16 residues. Germline V gene lookup returns CDR1 SGHRS and CDR2 YFSETQ. V shed 3 bases and J 0 bases; nucleotides not matched to a gene: 6.